This T cell receptor (beta chain) was identified in a study of T cell repertoires in breast cancer (dated by TCRdb to about 2016). Regarding the research as a whole: Samples profiled in the study came from tumors, lymph nodes and peripheral blood lymphocytes of breast cancer patients, along with peripheral blood from healthy control donors. After being minced and digested with Liberase and DNase, tumors and tumor-involved lymph nodes were passed through 70-um and 40-um filters. Tumor-free lymph nodes were processed without enzymatic digestion, and blood samples were separated by Ficoll. The study reasoned that TCRs shared between breast cancer patients would target shared antigens, given breast cancer's low mutational burden and rare common mutations. ER+/PR+ status was present in the majority of the 20 to 25 patient tumors that were analyzed for shared TCRs. Nine healthy donors, of an age range similar to that of the patients, were included as controls. Sequencing yielded on average approximately 540,000 sequences per sample and about 10 reads per input cell.

V drops 4 bases and J drops 5 bases, leaving 12 bases in between. From a lookup of the germline V gene, CDR1 and CDR2 are SGHTA and FQGNSA. The CDR3 goes from the cysteine to the phenylalanine over 14 residues. Left in the record is the CDR3 DNA by itself, 42 bases read in frame from the first base. Library preparation used emulsion pairing. Unpaired genes were suppressed by a second nested PCR containing blocking oligos, after which a third nested PCR added Illumina adaptors and barcodes. Between roughly 5,000 and 260,000 T cells, along with C-region, Stepout and V-region primers, were included in each emulsion RT-PCR master mix. Emulsions were generated with the Micellula Emulsion and Purification Kit, and RT-PCR used Qiagen OneStep RT-PCR reagents. Pooled libraries were sequenced on an Illumina MiSeq with paired-end 2 x 250 reads. The authors' analysis ran thus. Read pairs were joined in Galaxy and clipped at the engineered overlap into separate alpha and beta files; unclipped reads were discarded. Alpha-beta pairs were assigned with CompleteTCR, a MiTCR-based pipeline that links chains sharing read cluster identifiers using an R script. TCR sequences observed only once, about 1-3.1%, were removed as potential sequencing errors. TCRdb reran the public reads through fastp at Q25 and MiXCR, keeping productive beta chains. Entries are consolidated by CDR3 protein sequence, retaining the most common genes and DNA. None of the V and J calls come from the authors' own analysis; TCRdb made them. The sample table shows roughly 40,000 distinct CDR3 sequences, and about 50% are seen once. The ten largest clones represent less than 70% of the sample.

The study used an expanded emulsion RT-PCR method with primers for all TCR V genes to analyze paired alpha-beta TCRs of CD8+ T cells. CD8+ T cells were isolated with a CD8 positive selection kit and were then incubated overnight in approximately 10 IU/mL IL-2 prior to emulsion RT-PCR. Study-wide findings and limitations: Discarding singleton TCRs and sampling only part of each tumor may have missed genuine antitumor clones. Shared TCRs were encoded by various nucleotide sequences, which suggests selection and expansion based on antigen. Shared TCRs showed TRBV7 predominance, possibly reflecting tumor recognition or mispriming bias from eight TRBV7 primers. About 18 TCR pairs were shared across seven or more patient tumors and were rarely found in control blood, which suggests possible tumor specificity. Emulsion RT-PCR was considered qualitative rather than quantitative, because transcript abundance and primer differences skewed the recovery of clones. Tumor-involved sentinel lymph nodes shared about fourfold more TCRs with matched tumor repertoires than tumor-free nodes (roughly 7.3% versus 1.9%).

As concerns this clonotype: The antigen it binds to is not known. Per-base quality was not reported, and no clone a single base away is much larger than it.

The receptor's source is a pool of human donors with breast cancer or a healthy control (not recorded which). The sequenced material came from CD8+ T cells. The chain employs TRBV7-2 and TRBJ2-1; the D gene assignment is perhaps TRBD1 or TRBD2, with each matching 5 bases. This receptor has the CDR3 CASSWDVGDNEQFF. The nucleotide sequence is given as TGTGCCAGCAGCTGGGACGTGGGGGACAATGAGCAGTTCTTC.